These 23 T cell receptor beta chains came from one sample sequenced in a study of healthy donors' naive CD4 and CD8 T cells (dated by TCRdb to the mid-2010s). The sample was run on a 454 GS FLX Titanium. A previously published linear amplification protocol was used to construct TCR libraries from about 0.45 ug of total RNA. Using fastp trimming at Q25 and MiXCR clonotype assembly, TCRdb reanalyzed the public sequencing data and kept in-frame beta chains. Each record represents a unique CDR3 protein, reported with the most common genes and DNA among its rows. A total of roughly 200,000 distinct CDR3 sequences appear in this sample, about 70% of them only once. Together, the top ten hold less than 2.5% of the sample. Sequenced material: naive CD4+ and CD8+ T cells sorted from blood, pooled from several donors. Taken with the paper, the label for cell subset or site translates to: FACS-sorted naive CD4+ (CD45RO-CD45RA+) and naive CD8+ (CD45RA+CD27bright) T cells. These receptors all stem from a pool of human donors in good health; the sample pools cells from several healthy donors.

V is TRBV20-1 and J is TRBJ2-5; TRBD1 aligns across 7 bases. Germline V gene sequence: CDR1 DFQATT, CDR2 SNEGSKA (reference sequence). The CDR3 totals 15 residues. V lost 3 bases, J lost 3 bases, and 10 bases stayed unmatched. CDR3 nucleotide sequence: TGCAGTGCTAGTCTCAACCCTGACAGGGAAGAGACCCAGTACTTC. It specifies CSASLNPDREETQYF.

This rearrangement joins TRBV11-2 to TRBJ2-7; D uncertain. V dropped 5 bases and J dropped 4 bases, with 6 bases sitting between them. CDR1 SGHAT and CDR2 FQNNGV come from the germline V gene. CDR3 size: 11 residues. The CDR3 reads CASSLRYEQYF. The CDR3 DNA reads as TGTGCCAGCAGCCTCCGGTACGAGCAGTACTTC.

V and J are TRBV6-5 and TRBJ1-3; possible D gene TRBD1, 5 bases. Germline CDR1 is MNHEY and CDR2 is SVGAGI. The length of the CDR3 is 15 residues. The V end was cut by 0 bases, the J end by 2 bases, with 8 bases between. Written as DNA, the CDR3 is TGTGCCAGCAGTTACTCGTCAGGGCCTGGAAACACCATATATTTT. As protein: CASSYSSGPGNTIYF.

This clonotype was recorded a few times. The CDR3, as DNA: TGTGCCAGCAGCCCCGGGACAGCAGATAATTCACCCCTCCACTTT. This codes for CASSPGTADNSPLHF. The rearrangement uses TRBV6-5 and TRBJ1-6, with 7 bases lining up with TRBD1. Losses at the gene ends were 6 bases for V and 5 bases for J; bases not matched to a gene: 7. The CDR3 runs 15 residues. Per the germline V gene, CDR1 is MNHEY and CDR2 is SVGAGI.

V usage is TRBV29-1 and J usage is TRBJ1-1; no clear D gene. V lost 2 bases to trimming and J lost 0 bases, with 7 bases between them. CDR3 size: 13 residues. Germline V gene data show CDR1 as SQVTM and CDR2 as ANQGSEA. For the CDR3, the DNA is TGCAGCGTTGAATTGGTTTTGAACACTGAAGCTTTCTTT. This translates into CSVELVLNTEAFF.

The chain uses TRBV5-1 and TRBJ2-1, with D hard to call. Germline assignment: CDR1 SGHRS and CDR2 YFSETQ. Between the trimmed V and J ends, which lost 3 bases and 2 bases, there was a span of 12 bases. This CDR3 is 15 amino acids long. This CDR3 is CASSSPRYPYNEQFF. CDR3 bases: TGCGCCAGCAGCTCCCCCCGCTACCCCTACAATGAGCAGTTCTTC. The entire variable domain, with the rest obtained from reference TRBV5-1 and TRBJ2-1, is as follows: KAGVTQTPRYLIKTRGQQVTLSCSPISGHRSVSWYQQTPGQGLQFLFEYFSETQRNKGNFPGRFSGRQFSNSRSEMNVSTLELGDSALYLCASSSPRYPYNEQFFGPGTRLTVL.

This chain links TRBV4-1 with TRBJ1-6; D is possibly TRBD1 (6 bases). Germline loops: CDR1 MGHRA, CDR2 YSYEKL. Trimming removed 0 bases from V and 8 bases from J, with 14 bases in between. The length of the CDR3 is 16 residues. The CDR3 region has the DNA TGCGCCAGCAGCCAAGATGAGCGGGGGCTCCATTCACCCCTCCACTTT. This gives the protein CASSQDERGLHSPLHF.

The CDR3 bases are TGTGCCAGCAAGGCTGGCGCGGAGACCCAGTACTTC. It is translated as CASKAGAETQYF. The gene calls are TRBV27 and TRBJ2-5; D not certain. Germline V gene sequence: CDR1 MNHEY, CDR2 SMNVEV (reference sequence). CDR3 length equals 12 residues. The V gene lost 7 bases and the J gene lost 5 bases, with 11 bases spanning the gap.

This chain connects TRBV10-3 to TRBJ1-1; D perhaps matches TRBD1 (6 bases). V was cut by 2 bases and J by 5 bases, with 9 bases left in between. The germline V gene has CDR1 ENHRY and CDR2 SYGVKD. The CDR3 totals 13 residues. The CDR3 DNA reads TGTGCCATCAGTGAGACAGGGAGGACTGAAGCTTTCTTT. Its translation is CAISETGRTEAFF.

The gene calls are TRBV29-1 and TRBJ2-7, with 9 bases fitting TRBD1. V lost 6 bases, J lost 6 bases, and 9 bases stayed unmatched. The CDR3 sequence is 13 residues long. CDR1 and CDR2 (germline): SQVTM, ANQGSEA. In DNA, the CDR3 is TGCAGCGTCACCGGGACAGGGCAGGCCGAGCAGTACTTC. It codes for CSVTGTGQAEQYF.

The chain uses TRBV27 and TRBJ2-3; D is unresolved. With 3 bases removed from V and 2 bases from J, the gap between germline ends came to 12 bases. From germline, CDR1 is MNHEY and CDR2 SMNVEV (reference sequence). The CDR3 has 15 residues. CDR3 DNA: TGTGCCAGCAGTTTTTTGGAGCACCACACAGATACGCAGTATTTT. It specifies CASSFLEHHTDTQYF.

The J gene is TRBJ2-5, the V gene TRBV30; 7 bases are shared with TRBD2. The germline V gene has CDR1 GTSNPN and CDR2 SVGIG (reference sequence). CDR3 size: 13 residues. After removal of 4 bases from V and 5 bases from J, the junction contained 7 bases not matched to a gene. As DNA, the CDR3 is TGTGCCTGGAACAACCAGGGAGGGGAGACCCAGTACTTC. Translated, it gives CAWNNQGGETQYF.

The chain carries TRBV6-5 and TRBJ2-5, with a possible D match to TRBD1 (5 bases). Germline V gene lookup returns CDR1 MNHEY and CDR2 SVGAGI. This CDR3 is built from 10 residues. V was pared by 9 bases and J by 5 bases, with 7 bases between. In DNA form, the CDR3 reads TGTGCCAGTTGGGGCGAGACCCAGTACTTC. Its protein product is CASWGETQYF.

This chain joins TRBV18 and TRBJ1-2; D uncertain. Looked up from germline, CDR1 is KGHSH and CDR2 is LQKENI. The V end was cut by 4 bases, the J end by 9 bases, with 21 bases between. There are 15 residues in the CDR3. Written as DNA, the CDR3 is TGTGCCAGCTCACAAACCGTCGAGGGCCTTGAGCGCTACACCTTC. Translated: CASSQTVEGLERYTF.

CDR3 residues: CSVGVQETQYF. The CDR3, as DNA: TGCAGCGTGGGGGTGCAAGAGACCCAGTACTTC. The chain is built from TRBV29-1 and TRBJ2-5; D may be TRBD1 or TRBD2 (5 bases each). The CDR3 has 11 residues. The germline CDR1 and CDR2 sequences are SQVTM and ANQGSEA. V shed 6 bases and J shed 2 bases, with 7 bases lying between them.

The chain uses TRBV29-1 and TRBJ2-7; D not resolved. The CDR3 runs 11 residues. The germline V gene encodes CDR1 SQVTM and CDR2 ANQGSEA. Deletions cut 4 bases from V and 2 bases from J, with 6 bases between. The CDR3 sequence is CSVAETYEQYF. The DNA of the CDR3 is TGCAGCGTTGCCGAAACCTACGAGCAGTACTTC.

This clonotype came up a few times. The V call is TRBV29-1, the J call TRBJ1-1; no clear D. Germline V lookup: CDR1 SQVTM, CDR2 ANQGSEA. This CDR3 has 10 amino acids. V was pared by 4 bases and J by 3 bases, with 3 bases between. The CDR3 protein is CSVVDTEAFF. CDR3 DNA: TGCAGCGTTGTCGACACTGAAGCTTTCTTT.

This rearrangement joins TRBV29-1 to TRBJ1-2; perhaps TRBD1 as D (5 bases). The germline gives CDR1 SQVTM, CDR2 ANQGSEA. The CDR3 spans 13 residues. The V end lost 6 bases, the J end lost 6 bases, and 17 bases lay between the germline ends. The CDR3 spells CSVLRQGGNGYTF. CDR3 coding DNA: TGCAGCGTCCTAAGGCAGGGTGGTAATGGCTACACCTTC.

This rearrangement joins TRBV27 to TRBJ2-6; tentatively, D is TRBD1 or TRBD2 (5 bases each). V was cut by 2 bases and J by 4 bases, with 12 bases left in between. Germline CDR1 MNHEY, CDR2 SMNVEV (reference sequence). This CDR3 spans 16 amino acids. The CDR3 DNA is TGTGCCAGCAGTTTAGATTGGGGGATGGGGGCCAACGTCCTGACTTTC. This encodes CASSLDWGMGANVLTF. Based on the CDR3 plus reference TRBV27 and TRBJ2-6, the full variable domain is EAQVTQNPRYLITVTGKKLTVTCSQNMNHEYMSWYRQDPGLGLRQIYYSMNVEVTDKGDVPEGYKVSRKEKRNFPLILESPSPNQTSLYFCASSLDWGMGANVLTFGAGSRLTVL.

This sequence joins TRBV6-5 and TRBJ1-1, with D uncertain. Trimming pared 2 bases from V and 2 bases from J, leaving 6 bases between. The CDR3 has 13 residues. CDR1 is MNHEY and CDR2 is SVGAGI in the germline V gene. The CDR3 DNA follows: TGTGCCAGCAGTTACAGAGACAACACTGAAGCTTTCTTT. This encodes CASSYRDNTEAFF.

The chain has TRBV6-5 and TRBJ2-1; 7 bases are shared with TRBD2. CDR1 is MNHEY and CDR2 is SVGAGI in the germline V gene. V trimming: 3 bases; J trimming: 3 bases; junction bases outside the gene matches: 5. The CDR3 contains 15 residues. CDR3 bases: TGTGCCAGCAGTTATACTAGCGATTACTACAATGAGCAGTTCTTC. As protein: CASSYTSDYYNEQFF.

V and J are TRBV19 and TRBJ1-1; D is possibly TRBD1 (5 bases). Trimming pared 9 bases from V and 4 bases from J, leaving 18 bases between. CDR1 is LNHDA and CDR2 is SQIVND in the germline V gene (reference sequence). The CDR3 consists of 14 residues. CDR3 protein: CASKWPRDGTEAFF. The CDR3 DNA reads TGTGCCAGCAAATGGCCACGGGACGGCACTGAAGCTTTCTTT.

The V gene is TRBV2, the J gene TRBJ2-1; 9 bases are a match to TRBD2. The trim removed 3 bases at V and 2 bases at J, leaving 5 bases unmatched. Germline CDR1 SNHLY, CDR2 FYNNEI. The CDR3 contains 16 residues. The CDR3 nucleotides read TGTGCCAGCAGTGAGTTTGCGGGAGGGACCTACAATGAGCAGTTCTTC. This translates into CASSEFAGGTYNEQFF.